The T cell receptor beta chain under discussion was sequenced for a study of blood T cells in healthy people across ages. In germline, CDR1 is SGHVS, CDR2 FQNEAQ. The length of the CDR3 is 15 residues. A second roughly 6 to 12 cycle PCR used barcoded and J-beta primers. One entry per CDR3 protein results from TCRdb running MiXCR on the 5' RACE reads. The sample has more than 650,000 distinct CDR3 sequences, about 24% seen once. This clonotype came up a few times. The junction and the germline gene differ at one end; a read error may be behind it. The chain couples TRBV7-8 to TRBJ1-5; D not resolved. The origin of this receptor is a man in his 70s in good health. Sequencing input: blood. The CDR3 reads CASSLARGRERAQHF. CDR3 DNA sequence: TGTGCCAGCAGTTTAGCGCGAGGCCGTGAAAGGGCCCAGCATTTT.